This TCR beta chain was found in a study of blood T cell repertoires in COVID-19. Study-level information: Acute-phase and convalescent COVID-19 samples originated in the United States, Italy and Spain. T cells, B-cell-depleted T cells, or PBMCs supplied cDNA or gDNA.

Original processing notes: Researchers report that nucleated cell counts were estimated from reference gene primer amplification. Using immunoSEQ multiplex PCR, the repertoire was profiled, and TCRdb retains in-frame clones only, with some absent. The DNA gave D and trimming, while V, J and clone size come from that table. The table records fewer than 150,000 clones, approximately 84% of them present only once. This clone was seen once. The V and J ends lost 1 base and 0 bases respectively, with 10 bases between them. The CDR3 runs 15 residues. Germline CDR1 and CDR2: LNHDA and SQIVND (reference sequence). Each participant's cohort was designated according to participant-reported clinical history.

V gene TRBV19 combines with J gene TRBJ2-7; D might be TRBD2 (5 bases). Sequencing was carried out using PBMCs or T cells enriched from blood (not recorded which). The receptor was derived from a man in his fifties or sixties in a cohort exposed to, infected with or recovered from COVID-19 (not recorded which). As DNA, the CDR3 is TGTGCCAGTAGTATAGGGACGGGGAGCTCCTACGAGCAGTACTTC. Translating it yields CASSIGTGSSYEQYF.